This entry features one TCR beta chain sequence. With 11 bases removed from V and 10 bases from J, the gap between germline ends came to 15 bases. Germline CDR1 LNHDA, CDR2 SQIVND (reference sequence). The length of the CDR3 is 11 residues. Arm-PCR with iRepertoire HTBI primers amplified the CDR3 regions for these TCR beta libraries. In TCRdb, the multiplex PCR reads were re-called with MiXCR into one record per CDR3 protein. Seen here are 680,000 or so distinct CDR3 sequences, under 20% observed once, and the top ten hold 15% to 20%. The time point was: newly diagnosed GD, antithyroid drugs for less than 3 months. The TCR library was prepared using RNA isolated from PBMCs. Nine milliliters of peripheral blood were taken and placed in EDTA tubes. The data originate from a study of regulatory T cells in long-lasting Graves disease. The same sample was also studied in work on T cells in Graves' hyperthyroidism and ophthalmopathy. That report notes: In making diagnoses, clinical symptoms, serum thyroxine and TRAb, thyroid ultrasound and orbital computed tomography were all used.

The origin of this receptor is a woman aged 25 to 39 with Graves disease. The sequencing used peripheral blood mononuclear cells (PBMCs), collected at new diagnosis, from a patient treated with antithyroid drugs. The rearrangement uses TRBV19 and TRBJ2-1, with D perhaps matching TRBD2 (5 bases). In nucleotides, the CDR3 is TGTGCCGCCCGAGGAGGAGGCGAGCAGTTCTTC. Its protein product is CAARGGGEQFF.